The present entry profiles one T cell receptor (beta chain) with its context. This sample was included in a study of blood T cell repertoires in COVID-19. Whole-study context: The United States, Italy and Spain supplied acute and convalescent COVID-19 samples. Nucleic acid was either cDNA or gDNA, and it came from T cells, B-cell-depleted T cells, or PBMCs.

The study drew participants aged roughly 18 to 89 years from about two dozen US areas. Assignments of participants to cohorts depended upon their own reported clinical history. Sequencing used immunoSEQ multiplex PCR; TCRdb keeps in-frame clones, though not all of them. The profile covers 300,000 or so clones, with roughly 90% appearing a single time and 2.9% taken by the ten largest. The CDR3 loop spans 15 amino acids. Trimming left V 0 bases short and J 4 bases short, with 14 bases between. The germline V gene encodes CDR1 SGHDT and CDR2 YYEEEE. The sequencing input was PBMCs or T cells enriched from blood (not recorded which). The gene calls are TRBV5-6 and TRBJ2-7; D not certain. The origin of this receptor is a woman in her 50s who had been exposed to COVID-19. CDR3 amino acids: CASSLGPSQIYEQYF. The DNA of the CDR3 is TGTGCCAGCAGCTTGGGTCCCAGTCAGATTTACGAGCAGTACTTC.